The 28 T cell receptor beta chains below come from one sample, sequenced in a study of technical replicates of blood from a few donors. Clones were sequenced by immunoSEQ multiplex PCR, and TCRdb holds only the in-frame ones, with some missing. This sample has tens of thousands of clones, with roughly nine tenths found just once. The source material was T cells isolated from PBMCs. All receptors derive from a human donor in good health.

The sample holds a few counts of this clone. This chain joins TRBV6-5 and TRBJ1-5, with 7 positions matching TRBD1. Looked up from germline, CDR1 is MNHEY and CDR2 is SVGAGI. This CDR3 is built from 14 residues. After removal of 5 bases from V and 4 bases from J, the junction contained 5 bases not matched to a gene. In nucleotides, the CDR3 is TGTGCCAGCAGTGCGGGACAGAGGAATCAGCCCCAGCATTTT. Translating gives CASSAGQRNQPQHF.

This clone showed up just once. The DNA for the CDR3 is TGCGCCAGCAGCTCATCCCCTAGCGGGGGGGCGAGGGATACGCAGTATTTT. Translated, it gives CASSSSPSGGARDTQYF. V gene TRBV5-1 combines with J gene TRBJ2-3; TRBD2 matches 12 bases. The germline V gene encodes CDR1 SGHRS and CDR2 YFSETQ. There are 17 residues in the CDR3. The trim removed 3 bases at V and 6 bases at J, leaving 11 bases unmatched.

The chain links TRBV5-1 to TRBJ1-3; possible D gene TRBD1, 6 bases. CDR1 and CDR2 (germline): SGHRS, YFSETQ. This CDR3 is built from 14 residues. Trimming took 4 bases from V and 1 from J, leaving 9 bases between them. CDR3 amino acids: CASSQTGSGNTIYF. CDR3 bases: TGCGCCAGCAGCCAAACAGGGTCTGGAAACACCATATATTTT.

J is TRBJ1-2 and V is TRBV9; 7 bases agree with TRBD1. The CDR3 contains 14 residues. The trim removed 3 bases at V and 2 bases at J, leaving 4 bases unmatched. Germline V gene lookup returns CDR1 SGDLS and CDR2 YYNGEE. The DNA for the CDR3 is TGTGCCAGCAGCGAAGGGGACAGAAACTATGGCTACACCTTC. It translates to CASSEGDRNYGYTF.

CDR3 amino acids: CASRRASGRGDTQYF. In DNA, the CDR3 is TGTGCCAGCAGGAGGGCTAGCGGGAGAGGAGATACGCAGTATTTT. The V gene is TRBV2, the J gene TRBJ2-3; 10 positions agree with TRBD2. This CDR3 comprises 15 residues. Germline values: CDR1 SNHLY, CDR2 FYNNEI. J lost 5 bases, V lost 6 bases, and 8 bases had no gene match.

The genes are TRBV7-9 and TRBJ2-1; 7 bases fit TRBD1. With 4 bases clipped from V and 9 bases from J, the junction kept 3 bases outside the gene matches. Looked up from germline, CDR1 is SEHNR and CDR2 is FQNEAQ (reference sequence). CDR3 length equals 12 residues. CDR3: CASSSGQLEQFF. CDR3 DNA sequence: TGTGCCAGCAGCTCGGGACAGCTTGAGCAGTTCTTC.

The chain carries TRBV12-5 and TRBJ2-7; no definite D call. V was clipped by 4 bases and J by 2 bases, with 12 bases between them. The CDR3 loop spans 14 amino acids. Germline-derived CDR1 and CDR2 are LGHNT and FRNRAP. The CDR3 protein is CASGSSSVAYEQYF. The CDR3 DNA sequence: TGTGCTAGTGGTTCTTCGAGCGTAGCCTACGAGCAGTACTTC.

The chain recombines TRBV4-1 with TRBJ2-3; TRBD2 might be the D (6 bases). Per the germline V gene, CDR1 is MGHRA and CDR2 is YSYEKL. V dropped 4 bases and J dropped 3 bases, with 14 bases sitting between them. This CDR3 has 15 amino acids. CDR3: CASSPARAGTDTQYF. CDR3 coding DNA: TGCGCCAGCAGCCCGGCGAGGGCGGGAACAGATACGCAGTATTTT.

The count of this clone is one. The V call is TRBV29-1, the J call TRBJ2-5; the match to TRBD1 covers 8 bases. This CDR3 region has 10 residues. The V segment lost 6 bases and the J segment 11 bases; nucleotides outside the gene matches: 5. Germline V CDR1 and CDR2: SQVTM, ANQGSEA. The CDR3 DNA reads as TGCAGCGTCGGACAGGGCCTTCAGTACTTC. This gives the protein CSVGQGLQYF.

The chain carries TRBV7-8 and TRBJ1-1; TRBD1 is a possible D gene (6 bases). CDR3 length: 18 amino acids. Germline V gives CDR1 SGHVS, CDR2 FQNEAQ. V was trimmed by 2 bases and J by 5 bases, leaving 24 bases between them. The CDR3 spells CASSLFGNLDSLPTEAFF. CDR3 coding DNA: TGTGCCAGCAGCTTATTCGGAAACCTGGACAGCCTTCCGACTGAAGCTTTCTTT.

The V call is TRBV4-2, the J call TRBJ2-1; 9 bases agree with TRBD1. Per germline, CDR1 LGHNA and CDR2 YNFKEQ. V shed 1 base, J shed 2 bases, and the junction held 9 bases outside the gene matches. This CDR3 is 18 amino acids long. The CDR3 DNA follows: TGTGCCAGCAGCCAAGGGTACAGGGGGCATAGAGCCTACAATGAGCAGTTCTTC. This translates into CASSQGYRGHRAYNEQFF.

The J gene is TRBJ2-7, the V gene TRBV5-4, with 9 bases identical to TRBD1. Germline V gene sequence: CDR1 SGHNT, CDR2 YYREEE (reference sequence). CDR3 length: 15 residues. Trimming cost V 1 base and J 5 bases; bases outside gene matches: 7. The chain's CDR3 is CASSLRGTGINEQYF. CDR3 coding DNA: TGTGCCAGCAGCTTGCGCGGGACAGGGATCAACGAGCAGTACTTC.

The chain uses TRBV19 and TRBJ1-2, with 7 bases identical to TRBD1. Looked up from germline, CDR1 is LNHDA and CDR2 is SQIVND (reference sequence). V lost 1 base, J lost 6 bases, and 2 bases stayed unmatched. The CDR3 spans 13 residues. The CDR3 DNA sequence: TGTGCCAGTAGTATAGCCCAGGGGGATGGCTACACCTTC. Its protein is CASSIAQGDGYTF.

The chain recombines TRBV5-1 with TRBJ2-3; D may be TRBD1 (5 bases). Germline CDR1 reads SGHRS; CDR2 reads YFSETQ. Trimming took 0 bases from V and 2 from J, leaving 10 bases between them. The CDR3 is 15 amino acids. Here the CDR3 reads CASSLGLDITDTQYF. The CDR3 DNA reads TGCGCCAGCAGCTTGGGGTTGGACATCACAGATACGCAGTATTTT.

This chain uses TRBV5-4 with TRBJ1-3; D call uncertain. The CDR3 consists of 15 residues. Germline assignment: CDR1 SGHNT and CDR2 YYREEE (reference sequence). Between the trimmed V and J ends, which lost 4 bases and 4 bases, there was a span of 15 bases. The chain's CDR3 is CASSPLEKSGNTIYF. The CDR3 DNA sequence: TGTGCCAGCAGCCCACTGGAGAAATCCGGAAACACCATATATTTT.

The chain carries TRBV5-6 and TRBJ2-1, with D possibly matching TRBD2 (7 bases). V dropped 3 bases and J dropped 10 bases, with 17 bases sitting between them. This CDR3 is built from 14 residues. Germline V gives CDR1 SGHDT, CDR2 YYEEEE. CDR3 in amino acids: CASSWRGGVGEQFF. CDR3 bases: TGTGCCAGCAGCTGGAGAGGGGGGGTAGGAGAGCAGTTCTTC.

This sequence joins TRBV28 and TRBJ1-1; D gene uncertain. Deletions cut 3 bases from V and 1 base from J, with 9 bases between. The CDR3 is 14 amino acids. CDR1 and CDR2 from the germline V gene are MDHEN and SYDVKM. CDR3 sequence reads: CASSFVVRNTEAFF. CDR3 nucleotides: TGTGCCAGCAGTTTCGTGGTGAGGAACACTGAAGCTTTCTTT.

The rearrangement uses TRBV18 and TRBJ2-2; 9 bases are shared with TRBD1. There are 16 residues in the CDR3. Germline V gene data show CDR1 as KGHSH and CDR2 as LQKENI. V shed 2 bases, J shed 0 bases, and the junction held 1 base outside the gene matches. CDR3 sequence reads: CASSPGTGTNTGELFF. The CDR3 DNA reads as TGTGCCAGCTCACCAGGGACAGGGACGAACACCGGGGAGCTGTTTTTT.

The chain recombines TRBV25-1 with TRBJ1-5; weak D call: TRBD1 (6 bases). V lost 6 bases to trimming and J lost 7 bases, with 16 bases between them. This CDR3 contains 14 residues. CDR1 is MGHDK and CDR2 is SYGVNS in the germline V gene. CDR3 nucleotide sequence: TGTGCCAGCAGCTCGACAGGAACGGACCAGCCCCAGCATTTT. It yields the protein CASSSTGTDQPQHF.

The CDR3 DNA reads as TGTGCCAGCAGTCGTAACTCACGCCGGGGGGAGGCCCAGTACTTC. Its protein is CASSRNSRRGEAQYF. The rearrangement joins TRBV28 to TRBJ2-5; TRBD2 aligns across 7 bases. The CDR3 totals 15 residues. V lost 5 bases and J lost 9; bases outside the gene matches: 15. Germline CDR1 reads MDHEN; CDR2 reads SYDVKM. Complete variable domain (other parts from reference TRBV28 and TRBJ2-5): DVKVTQSSRYLVKRTGEKVFLECVQDMDHENMFWYRQDPGLGLRLIYFSYDVKMKEKGDIPEGYSVSREKKERFSLILESASTNQTSMYLCASSRNSRRGEAQYFGPGTRLLVL.

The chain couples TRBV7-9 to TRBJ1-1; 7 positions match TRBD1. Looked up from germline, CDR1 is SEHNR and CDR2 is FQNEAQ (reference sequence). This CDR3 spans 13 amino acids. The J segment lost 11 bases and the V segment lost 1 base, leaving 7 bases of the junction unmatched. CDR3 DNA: TGTGCCAGCAGCTTAGGGGGTAGGGGGCTTGCTTTCTTT. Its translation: CASSLGGRGLAFF.

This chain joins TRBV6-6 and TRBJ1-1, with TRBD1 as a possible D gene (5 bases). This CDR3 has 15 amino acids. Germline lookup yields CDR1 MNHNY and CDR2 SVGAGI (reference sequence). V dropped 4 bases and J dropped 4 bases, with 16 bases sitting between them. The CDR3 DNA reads TGTGCCAGCAGTTCACCGTATTCAGGGTCCACTGAAGCTTTCTTT. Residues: CASSSPYSGSTEAFF.

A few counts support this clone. The CDR3 DNA is TGTGCCAGCAGCCCCAGGACACTGTCAAGCTACACCTTC. Translated, it gives CASSPRTLSSYTF. This chain links TRBV7-2 with TRBJ1-2, with D maybe TRBD1 (5 bases). V was cut by 5 bases and J by 9 bases, with 16 bases left in between. Per germline, CDR1 SGHTA and CDR2 FQGNSA. The CDR3 covers 13 residues.

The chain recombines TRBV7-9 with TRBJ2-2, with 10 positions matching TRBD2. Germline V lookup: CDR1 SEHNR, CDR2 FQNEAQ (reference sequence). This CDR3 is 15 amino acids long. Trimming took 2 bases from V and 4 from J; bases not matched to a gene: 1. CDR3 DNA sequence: TGTGCCAGCAGCTTACGGACTAGCGGCACCGGGGAGCTGTTTTTT. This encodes CASSLRTSGTGELFF.

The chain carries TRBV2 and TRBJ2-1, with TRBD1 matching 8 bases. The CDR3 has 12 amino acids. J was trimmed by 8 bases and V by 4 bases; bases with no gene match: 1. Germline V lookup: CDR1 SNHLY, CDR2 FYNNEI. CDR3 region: CASSGQGHEQFF. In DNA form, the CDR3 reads TGTGCCAGCAGTGGACAGGGGCATGAGCAGTTCTTC.

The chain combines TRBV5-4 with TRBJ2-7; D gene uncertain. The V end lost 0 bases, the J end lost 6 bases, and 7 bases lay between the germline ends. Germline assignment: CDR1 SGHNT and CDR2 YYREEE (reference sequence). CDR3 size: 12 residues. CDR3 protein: CASSLEWAEQYF. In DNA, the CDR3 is TGTGCCAGCAGCTTGGAGTGGGCCGAGCAGTACTTC.

The CDR3 is CASSLGSGTGSYEQYF. In nucleotides, the CDR3 is TGTGCCAGCTCATTAGGCTCCGGGACAGGCTCCTACGAGCAGTACTTC. This chain links TRBV18 with TRBJ2-7, with 8 positions matching TRBD1. The CDR3 extends over 16 amino acids. Looked up from germline, CDR1 is KGHSH and CDR2 is LQKENI. The ends lost 5 bases at V and 0 bases at J; junction bases unmatched: 9.

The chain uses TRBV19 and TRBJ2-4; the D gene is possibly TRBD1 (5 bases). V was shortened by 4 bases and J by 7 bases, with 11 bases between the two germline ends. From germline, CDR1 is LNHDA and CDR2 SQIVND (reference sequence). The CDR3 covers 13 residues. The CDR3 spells CASSTGKGNIQYF. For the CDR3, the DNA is TGTGCCAGTAGTACTGGAAAGGGGAACATTCAGTACTTC.